This section outlines one T cell receptor beta chain sequence together with its context. Its matching antigen is unknown. CDR1 is SQVTM and CDR2 is ANQGSEA in the germline V gene. The CDR3 is 13 amino acids. The V and J ends lost 4 bases and 5 bases respectively, with 14 bases between them. This sample is part of a study of T-cell memory formation after mild COVID-19. General study points: Contracting clones, day 15 to 85, had balanced CD4/CD8, and later expanders favored CD4+. Shrinking CD4+ clones resided mostly in CM and EM, and CD8+ ones in EMRA.

cDNA libraries for TCR alpha and TCR beta, carrying sample barcodes and UMIs, came from 5'RACE with constant-segment primers. MiXCR was run by TCRdb on the 5' RACE reads, yielding one entry per CDR3 protein. The profile shows around 300,000 distinct CDR3 sequences, 19% of them singletons. This clonotype was sampled from a young man who had mild COVID-19 (a few samples of this study predate the infection). Cell type and time point are not known. The V call is TRBV29-1, the J call TRBJ1-2; D remains ambiguous. Sequenced: PBMCs or a T cell subset sorted from them (not recorded which). The chain's CDR3 is CSVGGGRTYGYTF. The DNA for the CDR3 is TGCAGCGTTGGGGGAGGACGAACTTATGGCTACACCTTC.